The source of this T cell receptor beta chain is a study of blood T cells in healthy people across ages (dated by TCRdb to 2014 to 2015). Regarding the research as a whole: In model experiments, template switching captured roughly one uniquely barcoded TCR beta cDNA molecule for every two T cells. To track age-related changes in TCR beta repertoire diversity, the study relied on deep sequencing normalized with unique cDNA molecular identifiers. The donors were divided into four age groups: young (average around 17 years), middle-aged (over 35), aged (roughly 60) and long-lived (about 80). Using the same blood draw, the study looked at two additional independent replicas of 1 million unique cDNA reads for two donors, one aged 18 to 30 and the other aged 80 or older.

Results the study describes overall, beyond this receptor: Observed TCR beta diversity correlated strongly with the percentage of naive T cells measured by flow cytometry. As age increased, observed TCR beta diversity per million T cells dropped in a roughly linear way, and a significant reduction was already evident by age 40. The CMV infection status of donors was not known, potentially confounding age-related changes in expanded clonotypes. Compared with the aged group, the long-lived group had more naive CD4+ T cells, fewer expanded clones and increased TCR diversity, a pattern suggesting age selection. Because profiling used bulk unsorted PBMCs, naive and antigen-experienced compartments could not be compared conclusively. Estimates of total diversity based on one million sequenced T cells were regarded as lower bounds and as underestimates.

Concerning this clonotype itself: It lacks a known antigen. Base qualities are missing; no much larger clone stands one base away.

The library was made by 5' RACE. The sample was run on an Illumina HiSeq 2500. A second PCR of about 6 to 11 cycles was performed with a sample-barcoded 5' primer and a J-beta primer mix. A template-switch 5' adaptor carrying 12 random nucleotides introduced a unique molecular identifier onto each TCR beta cDNA molecule. At least 2.5 million CDR3-containing paired-end reads were obtained from each sample. First-strand cDNA was synthesized from all RNA with the Mint cDNA synthesis kit, primed by a TRBC-specific oligonucleotide. After uracil-DNA glycosylase treatment, a first 18-cycle PCR used universal primers M1SS and BC2_uni_R on all cDNA. The published analysis was carried out like this. For normalization, 1 million high-quality reads, each with a distinct molecular identifier, were randomly selected from each sample. Instead of being binned into consensus sequences, reads that shared molecular identifiers were thrown out. MiTCR, set to a Q25 quality threshold and the strictest error-elimination algorithm, was used for CDR3 identification, clonotype clustering and error correction. A nonparametric unseen species model with Euler transformation was used to estimate a lower bound on total TCR beta diversity. TCRdb reworked the public reads: Q25 trimming with fastp, MiXCR clone assembly, productive beta chains retained. CDR3 protein sequences are deduplicated, and each keeps its most common genes and DNA. TCRdb's processing, not the authors' own work, is the source of the V and J calls. The sample includes fewer than 650,000 distinct CDR3 sequences, with approximately 26% observed a single time. The top ten clones comprise approximately 3.7% of the sample.

The donors were roughly 39 Caucasian individuals from Russia, aged roughly 6 to 100 years, who were systemically healthy. Each donor gave 8 to 10 milliliters of peripheral blood, drawn into EDTA-treated Vacutainer tubes. Ficoll-Paque density-gradient centrifugation was used to isolate PBMCs, with at least 7 million obtained per sample. Total RNA was extracted from PBMCs with Trizol reagent, with at least 6 micrograms obtained per sample. The percentages of naive CD45RAhigh/CD27high T cells were determined by flow cytometry on a PBMC aliquot from every donor. The junction carries 12 bases between V and J, which are trimmed by 1 base and 1 base respectively. The germline V gene provides CDR1 SGHTA and CDR2 FQGNSA. Reading from cysteine to phenylalanine, the CDR3 counts 16 amino acids. Solely the CDR3 DNA is kept, with 48 bases framed from the first base. This sample also appeared in a second study, on T cells of mothers and their children. From that second study: Nine systemically healthy Caucasian individuals served as donors, namely three mothers together with their six children. cDNA synthesis used all of the extracted RNA, with about 1.5 ug of RNA in each 15 ul reaction. In the second PCR, sample barcodes and 2-4 random nucleotides were introduced via the M1S primer. Each mother yielded over 8 million TCR beta CDR3 reads and each child roughly 2.9 million reads. TCR recombination output is similarly shaped by thymic selection in related and unrelated pairs, with a minor effect exerted by inherited differences. Related mother-child pairs always showed normalized repertoire overlap that was slightly higher than in unrelated mother-child pairs, though the difference was never significant. Persistent microchimeric T cell clones were not detected, at a sensitivity of roughly 100 clones per million clonotypes. In the study, deep NGS was used to compare the TCR beta repertoires of mothers and children, and features distinguishing related mother-child pairs from unrelated individuals were sought. Mothers averaged roughly 40 +/- 4 years of age and children averaged around 10 +/- 4 years. After adapters were ligated using NEBNext reagents, the libraries underwent 100+100 nt paired-end sequencing on an Illumina HiSeq 2000. Mother and child libraries were prepared a month apart and sequenced in separate runs to prevent cross-contamination. For each donor, between 500,000 and 2,000,000 distinct TCR beta clonotypes were identified. Naive TCR beta clonotypes were estimated from low-frequency clonotypes matched to each donor's FACS-determined naive share, without sorting.

The sample taken for sequencing was blood. This receptor was obtained from a boy aged 2 to 10 in good health. Here the chain combines TRBV7-2 and TRBJ2-3; a confident D gene designation cannot be given. The CDR3 region reads CASSLVAGQGTDTQYF. DNA sequence: TGTGCCAGCAGCTTAGTTGCTGGGCAAGGCACAGATACGCAGTATTTT.